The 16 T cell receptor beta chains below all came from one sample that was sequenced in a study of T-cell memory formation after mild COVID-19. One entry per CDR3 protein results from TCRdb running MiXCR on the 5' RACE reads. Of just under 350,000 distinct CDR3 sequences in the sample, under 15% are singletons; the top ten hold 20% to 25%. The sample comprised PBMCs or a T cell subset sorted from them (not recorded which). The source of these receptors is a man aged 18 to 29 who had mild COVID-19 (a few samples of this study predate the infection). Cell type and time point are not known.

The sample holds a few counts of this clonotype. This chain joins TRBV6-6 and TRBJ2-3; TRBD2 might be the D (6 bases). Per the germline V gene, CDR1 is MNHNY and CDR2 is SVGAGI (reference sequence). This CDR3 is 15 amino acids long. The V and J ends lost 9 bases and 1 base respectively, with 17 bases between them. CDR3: CASRFASGGTDTQYF. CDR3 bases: TGTGCCAGTCGATTTGCCTCGGGGGGCACAGATACGCAGTATTTT.

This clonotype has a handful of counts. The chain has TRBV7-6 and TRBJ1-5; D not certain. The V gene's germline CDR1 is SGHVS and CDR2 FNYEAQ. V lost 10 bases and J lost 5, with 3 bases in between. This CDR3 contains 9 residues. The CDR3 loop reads CATDQPQHF. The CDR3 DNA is TGTGCCACCGATCAGCCCCAGCATTTT.

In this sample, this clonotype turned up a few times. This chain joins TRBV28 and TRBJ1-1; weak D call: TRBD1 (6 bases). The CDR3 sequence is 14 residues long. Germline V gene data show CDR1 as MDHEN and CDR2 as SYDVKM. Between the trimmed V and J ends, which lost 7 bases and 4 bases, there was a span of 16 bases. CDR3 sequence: CASTYFTGSTEAFF. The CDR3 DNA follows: TGTGCCAGCACCTACTTCACAGGGAGCACTGAAGCTTTCTTT.

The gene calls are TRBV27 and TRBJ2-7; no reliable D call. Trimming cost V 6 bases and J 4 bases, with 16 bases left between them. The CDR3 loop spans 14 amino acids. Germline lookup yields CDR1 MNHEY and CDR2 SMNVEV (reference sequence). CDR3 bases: TGTGCCAGCAGAAGTTTCGTGGGTGATTACGAGCAGTACGTC. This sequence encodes CASRSFVGDYEQYV.

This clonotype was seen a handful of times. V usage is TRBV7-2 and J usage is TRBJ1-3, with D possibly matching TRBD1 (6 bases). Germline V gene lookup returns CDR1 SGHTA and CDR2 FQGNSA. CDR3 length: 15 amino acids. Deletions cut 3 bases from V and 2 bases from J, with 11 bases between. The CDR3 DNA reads TGTGCCAGCAGCTTCTACAGGGTGGCTGGAAACACCATATATTTT. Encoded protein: CASSFYRVAGNTIYF.

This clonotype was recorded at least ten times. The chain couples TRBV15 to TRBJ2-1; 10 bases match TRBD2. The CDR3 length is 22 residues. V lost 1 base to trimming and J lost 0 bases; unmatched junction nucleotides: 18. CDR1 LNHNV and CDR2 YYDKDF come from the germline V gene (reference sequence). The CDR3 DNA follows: TGTGCCACCAGCAGAGGTAGCTATCCCGGGACTAGCGCCGACAGCTCCTACAATGAGCAGTTCTTC. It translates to CATSRGSYPGTSADSSYNEQFF.

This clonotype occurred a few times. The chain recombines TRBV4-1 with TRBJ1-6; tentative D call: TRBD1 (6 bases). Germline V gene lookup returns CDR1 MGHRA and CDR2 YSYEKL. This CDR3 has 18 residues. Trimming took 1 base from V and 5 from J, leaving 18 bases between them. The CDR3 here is CASSQAPAQGKHNSPLHF. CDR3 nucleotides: TGCGCCAGCAGCCAAGCACCAGCGCAGGGGAAACATAATTCACCCCTCCACTTT.

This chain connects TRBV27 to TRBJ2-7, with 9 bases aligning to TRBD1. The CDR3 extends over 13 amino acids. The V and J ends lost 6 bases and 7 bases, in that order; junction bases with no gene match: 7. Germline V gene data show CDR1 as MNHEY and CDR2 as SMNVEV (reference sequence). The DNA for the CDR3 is TGTGCCAGCAGAAACACAGGGGGCGGAGAGCAGTACGTC. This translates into CASRNTGGGEQYV.

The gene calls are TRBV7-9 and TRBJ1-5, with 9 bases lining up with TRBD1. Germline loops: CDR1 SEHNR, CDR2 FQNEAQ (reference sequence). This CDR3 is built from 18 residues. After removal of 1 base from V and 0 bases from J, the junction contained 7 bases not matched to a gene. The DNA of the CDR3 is TGTGCCAGCAGCTTAGTCCGGGGACAGGGAAATAGCAATCAGCCCCAGCATTTT. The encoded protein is CASSLVRGQGNSNQPQHF.

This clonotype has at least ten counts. CDR3 amino acids: CASTGGGAGNEQFF. The CDR3 DNA is TGTGCCAGCACAGGCGGGGGGGCCGGCAATGAGCAGTTCTTC. This chain uses TRBV2 with TRBJ2-1; 9 bases match TRBD2. V gave up 7 bases and J gave up 6 bases; unmatched junction bases: 7. The CDR3 covers 14 residues. In germline, CDR1 is SNHLY, CDR2 FYNNEI.

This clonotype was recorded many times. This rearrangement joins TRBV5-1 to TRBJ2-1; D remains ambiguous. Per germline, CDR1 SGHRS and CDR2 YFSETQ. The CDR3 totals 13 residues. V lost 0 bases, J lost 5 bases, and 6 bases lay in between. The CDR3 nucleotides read TGCGCCAGCAGCTTGGTGGGGAACAATGAGCAGTTCTTC. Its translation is CASSLVGNNEQFF.

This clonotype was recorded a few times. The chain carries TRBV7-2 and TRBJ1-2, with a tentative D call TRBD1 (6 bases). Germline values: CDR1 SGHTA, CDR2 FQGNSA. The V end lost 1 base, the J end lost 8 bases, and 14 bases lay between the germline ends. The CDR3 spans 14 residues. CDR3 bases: TGTGCCAGCAGCTTAGTGGGGGGGGCCGGAGGCTACACCTTC. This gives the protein CASSLVGGAGGYTF.

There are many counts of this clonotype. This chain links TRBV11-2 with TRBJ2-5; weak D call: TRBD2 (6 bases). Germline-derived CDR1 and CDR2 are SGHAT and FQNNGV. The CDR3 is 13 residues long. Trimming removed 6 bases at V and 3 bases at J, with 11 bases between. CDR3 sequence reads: CASRRGNEETQYF. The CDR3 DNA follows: TGTGCCAGCAGGCGGGGAAATGAAGAGACCCAGTACTTC.

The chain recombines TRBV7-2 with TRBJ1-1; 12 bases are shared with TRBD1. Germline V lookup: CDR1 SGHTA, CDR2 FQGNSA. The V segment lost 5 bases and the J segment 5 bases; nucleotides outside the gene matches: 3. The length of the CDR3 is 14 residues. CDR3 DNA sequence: TGTGCCAGCAGCGTGGGACAGGGGGCTACTGAAGCTTTCTTT. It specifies CASSVGQGATEAFF.

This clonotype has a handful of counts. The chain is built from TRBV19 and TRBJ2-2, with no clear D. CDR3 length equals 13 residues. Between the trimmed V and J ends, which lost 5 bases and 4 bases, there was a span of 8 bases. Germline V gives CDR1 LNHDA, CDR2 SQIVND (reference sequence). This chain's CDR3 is CASSFSATGELFF. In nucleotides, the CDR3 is TGTGCCAGTAGTTTCTCCGCCACCGGGGAGCTGTTTTTT.

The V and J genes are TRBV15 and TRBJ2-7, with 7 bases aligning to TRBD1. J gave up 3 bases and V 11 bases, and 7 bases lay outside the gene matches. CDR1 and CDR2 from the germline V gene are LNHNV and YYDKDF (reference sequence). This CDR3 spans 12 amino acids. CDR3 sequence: CALKRDSYEQYF. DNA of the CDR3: TGTGCCTTGAAACGGGACAGCTACGAGCAGTACTTC.